This record covers a single T cell receptor (beta chain). Its matching antigen is unknown. The data were obtained in a study of T cell responses to AZD1222 COVID-19 vaccine. Broader study findings: Breadth and depth of Spike-specific TCRs rose after two AZD1222 doses. With dominance at 160-218 and 743-854, vaccine-associated CD4 TCRs spanned spike.

Profiled with immunoSEQ multiplex PCR; TCRdb holds only in-frame clones, not every one. Here the sample spans under 200,000 clones, 88% being singletons. Germline V lookup: CDR1 MDHEN, CDR2 SYDVKM. There are 15 residues in the CDR3. V was shortened by 2 bases and J by 0 bases, with 8 bases between the two germline ends. This receptor was taken from an adult in good health. The source was peripheral blood, collected on day 0 of AZD1222 vaccination. The chain couples TRBV28 to TRBJ1-3, with D hard to call. The chain's CDR3 is CASSLATSSGNTIYF. The CDR3 DNA is TGTGCCAGCAGTTTAGCGACCAGCTCTGGAAACACCATATATTTT. Using reference TRBV28 and TRBJ1-3 for the parts outside the CDR3, the full variable domain is DVKVTQSSRYLVKRTGEKVFLECVQDMDHENMFWYRQDPGLGLRLIYFSYDVKMKEKGDIPEGYSVSREKKERFSLILESASTNQTSMYLCASSLATSSGNTIYFGEGSWLTVV.